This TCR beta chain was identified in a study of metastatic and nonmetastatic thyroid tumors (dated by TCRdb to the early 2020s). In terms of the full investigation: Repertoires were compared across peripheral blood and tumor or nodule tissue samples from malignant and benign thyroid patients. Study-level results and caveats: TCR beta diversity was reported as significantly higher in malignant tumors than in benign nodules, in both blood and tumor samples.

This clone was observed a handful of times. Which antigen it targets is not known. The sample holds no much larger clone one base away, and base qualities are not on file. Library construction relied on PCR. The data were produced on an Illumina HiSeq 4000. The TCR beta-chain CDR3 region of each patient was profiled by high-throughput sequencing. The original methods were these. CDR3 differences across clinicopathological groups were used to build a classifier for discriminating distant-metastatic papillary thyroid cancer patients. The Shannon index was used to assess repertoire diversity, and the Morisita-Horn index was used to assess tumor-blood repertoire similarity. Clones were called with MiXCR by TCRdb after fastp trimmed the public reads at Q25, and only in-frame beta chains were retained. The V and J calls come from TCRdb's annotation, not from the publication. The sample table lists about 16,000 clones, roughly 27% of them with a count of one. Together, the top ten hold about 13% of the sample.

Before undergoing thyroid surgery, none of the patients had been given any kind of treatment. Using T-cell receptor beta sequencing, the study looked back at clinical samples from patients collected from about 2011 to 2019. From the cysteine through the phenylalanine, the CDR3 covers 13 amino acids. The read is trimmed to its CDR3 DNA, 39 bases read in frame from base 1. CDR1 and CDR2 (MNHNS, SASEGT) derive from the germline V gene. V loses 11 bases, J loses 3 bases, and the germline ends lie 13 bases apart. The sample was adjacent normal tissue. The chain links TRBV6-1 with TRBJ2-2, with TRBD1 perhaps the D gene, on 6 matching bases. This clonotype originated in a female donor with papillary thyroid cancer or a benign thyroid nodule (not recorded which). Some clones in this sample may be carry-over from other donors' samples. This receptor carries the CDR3 CASRDTHTGELFF. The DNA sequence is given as TGTGCCTCCCGGGACACGCACACCGGGGAGCTGTTTTTT.